A single T cell receptor beta chain is shown here with its context. No antigen is known for it. CDR3 length: 15 amino acids. The germline V and J ends were trimmed by 5 bases and 2 bases, with 15 bases remaining between them. Germline V gives CDR1 SGHVT, CDR2 SQSDAQ. These data originate in a study of T cell repertoires in cytomegalovirus infection. The wider study: Both a matching HLA type and CMV infection were indicated by public TCR beta signatures. Regarding the study as a whole: Cumulative frequency (of public TCR beta family members) identified carriers of CMV plus the relevant HLA. What dominated the ex vivo response were HLA-C-restricted CMV-specific TCR beta clonotypes.

In TCRdb, the reads were re-called with MiXCR into one record per CDR3 protein. This sample yields some 130,000 distinct CDR3 sequences, of which 20% to 30% are seen a single time; 30% to 40% belongs to the top ten. The sequencing input was PBMCs, sequenced either directly or after in vitro stimulation (not recorded which). The TCR sequence derives from a human donor in good health (CMV status not recorded). Some clones in this sample may be carry-over from other donors' samples. V gene TRBV7-4 combines with J gene TRBJ2-5, with unresolved D. The CDR3 region is CASSPRQTRQETQYF. CDR3 in DNA: TGTGCCAGCAGCCCACGGCAGACCCGGCAAGAGACCCAGTACTTC.